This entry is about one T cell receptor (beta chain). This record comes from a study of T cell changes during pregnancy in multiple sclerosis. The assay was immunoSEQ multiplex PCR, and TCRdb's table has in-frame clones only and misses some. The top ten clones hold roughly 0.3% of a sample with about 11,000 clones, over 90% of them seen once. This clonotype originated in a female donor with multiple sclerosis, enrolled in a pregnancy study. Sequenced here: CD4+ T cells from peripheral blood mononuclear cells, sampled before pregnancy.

The CDR3 DNA is TGTGCCAGCAGTCCGGACAGGGGGCTCACAGATACGCAGTATTTT. Protein: CASSPDRGLTDTQYF. The chain has TRBV2 and TRBJ2-3, with 11 bases identical to TRBD1. V gave up 5 bases and J gave up 2 bases; unmatched junction bases: 3. Germline-derived CDR1 and CDR2 are SNHLY and FYNNEI. The CDR3 covers 15 residues.